This passage covers 18 T cell receptor beta chains from one sample sequenced in a study of cytomegalovirus exposure and HLA in healthy donors (TCRdb year 2017). Libraries were constructed by the immunoSEQ multiplex PCR assay. Here the immuneACCESS table is served through TCRdb, limited to in-frame sequences with V and J called. Missing clones are a known gap in these copies; in checked studies unresolved V genes cover under half, and the rest lacks a known reason. The sample records 250,000 to 300,000 clones, about 86% of which are singletons. The ten top clones hold less than 1.2% of the sample. What was sequenced was PBMCs. The receptors were gathered from a woman aged 18-29 years in good health and CMV-seronegative.

The chain has TRBV10-3 and TRBJ1-1, with 7 bases lining up with TRBD1. Unmatched junction bases numbered 16, after V lost 8 bases and J lost 1 base. Germline V lookup: CDR1 ENHRY, CDR2 SYGVKD. This CDR3 spans 17 amino acids. This CDR3 is CAIGGPTGPLGNTEAFF. The CDR3 bases are TGTGCCATCGGCGGACCGACAGGGCCCTTGGGGAACACTGAAGCTTTCTTT.

V usage is TRBV7-9 and J usage is TRBJ1-2; the match to TRBD1 covers 8 bases. The CDR3 sequence is 13 residues long. Germline V gene lookup returns CDR1 SEHNR and CDR2 FQNEAQ (reference sequence). V shed 0 bases, J shed 9 bases, and the junction held 3 bases outside the gene matches. CDR3 nucleotide sequence: TGTGCCAGCAGCTTAGCAAACAGGGGGAGCTACACCTTC. The encoded protein is CASSLANRGSYTF.

The chain combines TRBV30 with TRBJ1-3; D is ambiguous. Germline CDR1 and CDR2: GTSNPN and SVGIG (reference sequence). The CDR3 is made up of 13 amino acids. Trimming removed 4 bases at V and 0 bases at J, with 7 bases between. The CDR3 protein is CAWMRNSGNTIYF. CDR3 DNA sequence: TGTGCCTGGATGCGGAACTCTGGAAACACCATATATTTT.

The V and J genes are TRBV7-9 and TRBJ1-4; 9 bases agree with TRBD1. Germline assignment: CDR1 SEHNR and CDR2 FQNEAQ (reference sequence). V lost 5 bases and J lost 8; bases outside the gene matches: 9. The CDR3 is 15 amino acids. CDR3 nucleotide sequence: TGTGCCAGCAGCCACCGACAGGGGGGAGGCGAAAAACTGTTTTTT. Translated, it gives CASSHRQGGGEKLFF.

V usage is TRBV29-1 and J usage is TRBJ2-5; 7 bases align to TRBD2. CDR1 SQVTM and CDR2 ANQGSEA come from the germline V gene. This CDR3 is 16 amino acids long. The ends lost 7 bases at V and 2 bases at J; junction bases unmatched: 16. In DNA form, the CDR3 reads TGCAGCGCCTGGCCCCAAGGGCAGGGAGGGCAAGAGACCCAGTACTTC. Amino acid sequence: CSAWPQGQGGQETQYF.

The CDR3 nucleotides read TGTGCCAGCAGCACAACCGGGACAGGCTATGGCTACACCTTC. This sequence encodes CASSTTGTGYGYTF. V and J are TRBV5-6 and TRBJ1-2, with TRBD1 identical over 8 bases. In germline, CDR1 is SGHDT, CDR2 YYEEEE. With V trimmed by 4 bases and J by 4 bases, 6 bases remained unmatched. This CDR3 contains 14 residues.

The rearrangement uses TRBV6-6 and TRBJ1-5, with D possibly TRBD1 on 6 matching bases. Looked up from germline, CDR1 is MNHNY and CDR2 is SVGAGI (reference sequence). The CDR3 loop spans 16 amino acids. Between the trimmed V and J ends, which lost 6 bases and 7 bases, there was a span of 22 bases. CDR3 amino acids: CASSPMDGGAGQPQHF. CDR3 nucleotide sequence: TGTGCCAGCAGCCCAATGGACGGGGGGGCTGGCCAGCCCCAGCATTTT.

This chain joins TRBV2 and TRBJ1-5; 7 bases map to TRBD1. Germline values: CDR1 SNHLY, CDR2 FYNNEI. There are 17 residues in the CDR3. V trimming: 2 bases; J trimming: 2 bases; junction bases outside the gene matches: 9. CDR3 protein: CASSEFGTELGNQPQHF. CDR3 coding DNA: TGTGCCAGCAGTGAATTTGGGACAGAGTTAGGCAATCAGCCCCAGCATTTT.

This clone was found a few times. The chain is built from TRBV27 and TRBJ1-1; D is possibly TRBD1 (6 bases). Germline-derived CDR1 and CDR2 are MNHEY and SMNVEV (reference sequence). Trimming stripped 1 base from V and 3 bases from J, with 12 bases between. The CDR3 spans 15 residues. This CDR3 is CASSLFQGKYTEAFF. CDR3 DNA: TGTGCCAGCAGTTTATTCCAGGGGAAGTACACTGAAGCTTTCTTT.

This chain connects TRBV19 to TRBJ2-1; D gene ambiguous. CDR1 LNHDA and CDR2 SQIVND come from the germline V gene (reference sequence). V was trimmed by 5 bases and J by 1 base, leaving 6 bases between them. CDR3 length: 13 amino acids. The CDR3 loop is CASSFRSYNEQFF. Written as DNA, the CDR3 is TGTGCCAGTAGTTTCCGTTCCTACAATGAGCAGTTCTTC.

This clone was detected once. The chain uses TRBV6-1 and TRBJ1-5, with D perhaps TRBD1 (6 bases). The CDR3 runs 14 residues. V was pared by 5 bases and J by 6 bases, with 14 bases between. CDR1 is MNHNS, CDR2 SASEGT, per germline. CDR3 protein: CASSTLQGGQPQHF. The CDR3 DNA reads as TGTGCCAGCAGTACTCTACAGGGCGGTCAGCCCCAGCATTTT.

V usage is TRBV25-1 and J usage is TRBJ1-1; 11 nucleotides align to TRBD1. V shed 3 bases and J 5 bases; nucleotides not matched to a gene: 8. The CDR3 is 16 amino acids. Germline V gives CDR1 MGHDK, CDR2 SYGVNS. The CDR3 DNA reads as TGTGCCAGCAGTGACCACCCGGACAGGGGGCGAACTGAAGCTTTCTTT. Residues: CASSDHPDRGRTEAFF. The variable domain in full, with the rest retrieved from reference TRBV25-1 and TRBJ1-1, is EADIYQTPRYLVIGTGKKITLECSQTMGHDKMYWYQQDPGMELHLIHYSYGVNSTEKGDLSSESTVSRIRTEHFPLTLESARPSHTSQYLCASSDHPDRGRTEAFFGQGTRLTVV.

The CDR3 reads CASSDSFRTAHTEAFF. The CDR3 nucleotides read TGTGCCAGCAGTGATAGTTTTAGGACAGCTCACACTGAAGCTTTCTTT. The rearrangement uses TRBV2 and TRBJ1-1; tentative D call: TRBD1 (6 bases). Trimming pared 3 bases from V and 3 bases from J, leaving 17 bases between. Germline CDR1 and CDR2: SNHLY and FYNNEI. This CDR3 has 16 residues. The entire variable domain, with the rest obtained from reference TRBV2 and TRBJ1-1, is as follows: EPEVTQTPSHQVTQMGQEVILRCVPISNHLYFYWYRQILGQKVEFLVSFYNNEISEKSEIFDDQFSVERPDGSNFTLKIRSTKLEDSAMYFCASSDSFRTAHTEAFFGQGTRLTVV.

The chain employs TRBV10-1 and TRBJ2-7; 7 nucleotides match TRBD2. This CDR3 is 14 amino acids long. The germline gives CDR1 WNHNN, CDR2 SYGVQD (reference sequence). The J segment lost 0 bases and the V segment lost 2 bases, leaving 1 base of the junction unmatched. This CDR3 is CASSEGGSSYEQYF. CDR3 nucleotide sequence: TGCGCCAGCAGTGAGGGCGGGAGCTCCTACGAGCAGTACTTC.

The chain carries TRBV5-4 and TRBJ1-3, with 9 bases identical to TRBD1. Germline V gene data show CDR1 as SGHNT and CDR2 as YYREEE (reference sequence). This CDR3 has 15 residues. V lost 0 bases and J lost 5; bases outside the gene matches: 3. CDR3 amino acids: CASSLAGQGRNTIYF. CDR3 in DNA: TGTGCCAGCAGCTTGGCCGGACAGGGGAGAAACACCATATATTTT.

The V and J genes are TRBV29-1 and TRBJ2-1, with D tentatively TRBD2 (5 bases). The CDR3 loop spans 11 amino acids. Looked up from germline, CDR1 is SQVTM and CDR2 is ANQGSEA. Between the trimmed V and J ends, which lost 5 bases and 10 bases, there was a span of 12 bases. CDR3: CSVSSLAEQFF. The CDR3 nucleotides are TGCAGCGTTTCCAGCCTAGCAGAGCAGTTCTTC.

The rearrangement links TRBV6-1 to TRBJ2-4; TRBD1 aligns across 11 bases. The germline CDR1 and CDR2 sequences are MNHNS and SASEGT. Trimming removed 3 bases from V and 1 base from J; junction bases left unmatched: 5. The CDR3 sequence is 17 residues long. The CDR3 DNA is TGTGCCAGCAGTGAGGGGACAGGGGGGACCGCCAAAAACATTCAGTACTTC. Its translation is CASSEGTGGTAKNIQYF.

The J gene is TRBJ2-7, the V gene TRBV9; 8 bases fit TRBD1. V dropped 3 bases and J dropped 3; count of bases not matched to a gene: 2. The CDR3 covers 13 residues. In germline, CDR1 is SGDLS, CDR2 YYNGEE. The CDR3 DNA reads as TGTGCCAGCAGCGGGACAGGGAACTACGAGCAGTACTTC. It yields the protein CASSGTGNYEQYF.